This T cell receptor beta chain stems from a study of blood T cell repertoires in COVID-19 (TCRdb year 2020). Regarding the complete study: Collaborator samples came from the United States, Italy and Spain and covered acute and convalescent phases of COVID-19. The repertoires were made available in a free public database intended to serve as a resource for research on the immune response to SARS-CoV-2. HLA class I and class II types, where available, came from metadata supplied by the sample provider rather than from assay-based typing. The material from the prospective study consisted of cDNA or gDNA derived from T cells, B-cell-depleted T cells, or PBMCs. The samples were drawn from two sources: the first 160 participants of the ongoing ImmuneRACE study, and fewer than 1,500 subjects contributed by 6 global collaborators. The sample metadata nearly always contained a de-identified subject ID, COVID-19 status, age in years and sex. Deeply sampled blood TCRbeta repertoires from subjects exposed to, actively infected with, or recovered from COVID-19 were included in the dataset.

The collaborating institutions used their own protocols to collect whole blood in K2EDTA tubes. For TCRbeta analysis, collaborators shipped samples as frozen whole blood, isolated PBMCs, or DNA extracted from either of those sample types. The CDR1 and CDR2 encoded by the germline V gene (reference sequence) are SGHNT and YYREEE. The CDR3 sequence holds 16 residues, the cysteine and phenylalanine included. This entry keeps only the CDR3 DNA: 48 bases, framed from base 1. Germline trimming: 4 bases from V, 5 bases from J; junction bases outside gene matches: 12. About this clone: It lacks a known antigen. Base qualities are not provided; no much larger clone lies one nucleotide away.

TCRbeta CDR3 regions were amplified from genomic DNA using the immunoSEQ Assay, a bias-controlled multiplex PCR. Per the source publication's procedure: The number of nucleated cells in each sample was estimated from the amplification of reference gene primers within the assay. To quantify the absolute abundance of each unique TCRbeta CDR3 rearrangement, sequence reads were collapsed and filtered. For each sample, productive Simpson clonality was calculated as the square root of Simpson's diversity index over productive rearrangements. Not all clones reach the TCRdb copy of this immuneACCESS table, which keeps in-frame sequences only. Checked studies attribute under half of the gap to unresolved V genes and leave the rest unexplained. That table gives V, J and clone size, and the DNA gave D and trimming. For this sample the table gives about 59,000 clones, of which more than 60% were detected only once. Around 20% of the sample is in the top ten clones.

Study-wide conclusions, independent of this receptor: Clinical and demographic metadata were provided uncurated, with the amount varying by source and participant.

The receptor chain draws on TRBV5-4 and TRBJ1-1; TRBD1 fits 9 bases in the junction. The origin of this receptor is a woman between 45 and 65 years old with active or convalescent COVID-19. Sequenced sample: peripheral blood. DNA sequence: TGTGCCAGCAGCAAAGACCCAGGGACAGGGCTTACTGAAGCTTTCTTT. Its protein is CASSKDPGTGLTEAFF. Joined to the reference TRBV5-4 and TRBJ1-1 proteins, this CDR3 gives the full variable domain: ETGVTQSPTHLIKTRGQQVTLRCSSQSGHNTVSWYQQALGQGPQFIFQYYREEENGRGNFPPRFSGLQFPNYSSELNVNALELDDSALYLCASSKDPGTGLTEAFFGQGTRLTVV.